These T cell receptor beta chains were read from a single sample in a study of cytomegalovirus exposure and HLA in healthy donors. Assay used: immunoSEQ multiplex PCR; TCRdb lists only in-frame clones, some missing. This sample has around 150,000 clones, with 75% to 85% found just once. Sequencing was carried out using PBMCs. The receptors were gathered from a man aged 30-40 years in good health and CMV-seronegative. Each CDR3 is given with its conserved first and last residue. Fields, in order: clone size, V gene, J gene, CDR3 protein. The size field is filled for only some rows; it gives once, few, many or a size class.

size: .
V: TRBV25-1
J: TRBJ2-1
CDR3: CASSPGGNNEQFF

size: .
V: TRBV28
J: TRBJ1-3
CDR3: CASSLFSLNSGNTIYF

size: .
V: TRBV29-1
J: TRBJ2-5
CDR3: CSVWAGQETQYF

size: once
V: TRBV5-1
J: TRBJ2-7
CDR3: CASSYSGFREQYF

size: .
V: TRBV29-1
J: TRBJ1-3
CDR3: CSVEKGQGRSRGGNTIYF

size: .
V: TRBV28
J: TRBJ2-7
CDR3: CASYPLLTGQGANNYEQYF

size: few
V: TRBV6-5
J: TRBJ2-7
CDR3: CASSADRGRGEQYF

size: .
V: TRBV28
J: TRBJ2-7
CDR3: CASTESWTGGDEQYF

size: .
V: TRBV11-2
J: TRBJ1-3
CDR3: CASSVLLGQGGNTIYF

size: .
V: TRBV9
J: TRBJ2-5
CDR3: CASSVGTGGKETQYF

size: .
V: TRBV30
J: TRBJ1-6
CDR3: CAWSGGQPPLHF

size: .
V: TRBV29-1
J: TRBJ2-7
CDR3: CSVVPDRGTNEQYF

size: few
V: TRBV4-3
J: TRBJ1-6
CDR3: CASSQEEGQASSPLHF

size: .
V: TRBV27
J: TRBJ2-2
CDR3: CASSLSTVGWELFF

size: .
V: TRBV19
J: TRBJ1-6
CDR3: CASSSRTGSSYNSPLHF

size: .
V: TRBV30
J: TRBJ1-1
CDR3: CAWSPLRLLNTEAFF

size: .
V: TRBV7-5
J: TRBJ1-5
CDR3: CVRTTVKGEAQHF

size: .
V: TRBV30
J: TRBJ2-1
CDR3: CAWSSRGNEQFF

size: .
V: TRBV5-1
J: TRBJ1-2
CDR3: CASSLEGGYGYTF

size: .
V: TRBV10-3
J: TRBJ2-1
CDR3: CAISESWAGSYNEQFF

size: .
V: TRBV7-6
J: TRBJ2-7
CDR3: CASSSTGYNEQYF

size: .
V: TRBV28
J: TRBJ1-1
CDR3: CASSFGGGMNTEAFF

size: .
V: TRBV10-3
J: TRBJ1-2
CDR3: CAIRGQGADYGYTF

size: few
V: TRBV28
J: TRBJ2-7
CDR3: CASTLVGGPSYEQYF

size: .
V: TRBV7-8
J: TRBJ1-1
CDR3: CASSRRANEAFF

size: .
V: TRBV5-4
J: TRBJ1-2
CDR3: CASSLGENYGYTF

size: .
V: TRBV5-6
J: TRBJ2-1
CDR3: CASSLGALASYNEQFF

size: .
V: TRBV18
J: TRBJ2-1
CDR3: CASSPPMRPGHDNEQFF

size: .
V: TRBV7-8
J: TRBJ1-6
CDR3: CASSSSGQGASPLHF

size: .
V: TRBV18
J: TRBJ1-5
CDR3: CASSPPGGRNQPQHF

size: .
V: TRBV28
J: TRBJ1-5
CDR3: CASSAGNSNQPQHF

size: .
V: TRBV29-1
J: TRBJ2-6
CDR3: CSVVKGTSSSGANVLTF

size: once
V: TRBV5-8
J: TRBJ1-1
CDR3: CASSLNRGQGNTEAFF

size: .
V: TRBV15
J: TRBJ2-7
CDR3: CATSRSSGVSYEQYF

size: .
V: TRBV7-3
J: .
CDR3: CASSLPVQGSYEQYF

size: .
V: TRBV7-8
J: TRBJ2-7
CDR3: CASSLGTGTYEQYF

size: .
V: TRBV7-9
J: TRBJ1-3
CDR3: CASSTARTGAGNTIYF

size: .
V: TRBV10-3
J: TRBJ2-5
CDR3: CAISESLSERQETQYF